These T cell receptor beta chains were read from a single sample in a study of T cell changes during pregnancy in multiple sclerosis. Using immunoSEQ multiplex PCR, the repertoire was profiled, and TCRdb retains in-frame clones only, with some absent. The data contain roughly 90,000 clones, around 93% of them singletons. This sample comprised peripheral blood, obtained in the first trimester of pregnancy. The receptors were gathered from a female donor in good health, enrolled as a control in a pregnancy study. CDR3s include the opening cysteine and the closing phenylalanine or tryptophan. Fields, in order: V gene, J gene, clone size, D gene, CDR3 length, CDR3 DNA, CDR3 protein. The D gene is left open where the match is weak. Clone size is not always given. Where it is, it says once, few, many or a class for expanded clones.

>TRBV7-2|TRBJ2-4|NA|TRBD1|17
TGTGCCAGCAGCTTAGGAGGACAGGGGAGGAGGGGAAACATTCAGTACTTC
CASSLGGQGRRGNIQYF
>TRBV30|TRBJ2-7|NA|TRBD1|14
TGTGCCTGGAGTGTACAGGGGGTGCCCGGGAAGCAGTACTTC
CAWSVQGVPGKQYF
>TRBV27|TRBJ2-2|NA|TRBD2|21
TGTGCCAGCAGTTTACCTCAACACACTAGCGGGGGGGCCTTGAACACCGGGGAGCTGTTTTTT
CASSLPQHTSGGALNTGELFF
>TRBV7-2|TRBJ1-2|NA|NA|13
TGTGCCAGCAGCTTGATGGAGGGCTATGGCTACACCTTC
CASSLMEGYGYTF
>TRBV7-3|TRBJ1-6|few|TRBD1|15
TGTGCCAGCAGCATCGCCGGGACAGGGGTTTCACCCCTCCACTTT
CASSIAGTGVSPLHF
>TRBV11-2|TRBJ2-3|once|NA|15
TGTGCCAGCAGCTTCTCTCCCGTAACATCAGATACGCAGTATTTT
CASSFSPVTSDTQYF
>TRBV19|TRBJ1-2|NA|TRBD1|15
TGTGCCAGTAGTACCCCGGGACAGGGAGGGATAGGCTACACCTTC
CASSTPGQGGIGYTF
>TRBV5-4|TRBJ2-3|NA|NA|14
TGTGCCAGCAGTTCCGGTTTGGCGGTAGATACGCAGTATTTT
CASSSGLAVDTQYF
>TRBV7-2|TRBJ2-3|NA|NA|12
TGTGCCAGCAGCTTAGGGAGGGATACGCAGTATTTT
CASSLGRDTQYF
>TRBV5-5|TRBJ1-2|NA|NA|14
TGTGCCAGCAGCTTGACAGCTCGGGCTAGCAGCTACACCTTC
CASSLTARASSYTF
>TRBV6-5|TRBJ1-3|NA|NA|16
TGTGCCAGCAGTTATACTCAGGGCCTCTCTGGAAACACCATATATTTT
CASSYTQGLSGNTIYF
>TRBV28|TRBJ2-1|once|NA|14
TGTGCCAGCAGATACAGGGCCACCTACAATGAGCAGTTCTTC
CASRYRATYNEQFF
>TRBV4-1|TRBJ1-1|NA|NA|14
TGCGCCAGCAGCCAAGGGGGGGGGAACACTGAAGCTTTCTTT
CASSQGGGNTEAFF
>TRBV7-2|TRBJ2-5|NA|TRBD1|16
TGTGCCAGCAGCTCCAAGACAGGGGTTTGGGAAGAGACCCAGTACTTC
CASSSKTGVWEETQYF
>TRBV19|TRBJ1-2|NA|NA|15
TGTGCCAGTAGTATAGACGCCCTTGGAGGGCGAGGCTACACCTTC
CASSIDALGGRGYTF
>TRBV14|TRBJ2-7|NA|NA|15
TGTGCCAGCAGCCAAGGTCTGCGGCTTGGCTACGAGCAGTACTTC
CASSQGLRLGYEQYF
>TRBV10-3|TRBJ1-2|NA|NA|16
TGTGCCATCAGTGAGGGCGCGGGGGCCCAGGGGTATGGCTACACCTTC
CAISEGAGAQGYGYTF
>TRBV4-2|TRBJ2-3|NA|NA|12
TGTGCCAGCAGCCTTCGGACAGATACGCAGTATTTT
CASSLRTDTQYF
>TRBV4-3|TRBJ1-1|NA|NA|12
TGCGCCAGCAGAGGGACATACACTGAAGCTTTCTTT
CASRGTYTEAFF
>TRBV2|TRBJ1-6|once|TRBD1|14
TGTGCCAGCAAAAGAGACAGGGGCAATTCACCCCTCCACTTT
CASKRDRGNSPLHF
>TRBV30|TRBJ2-5|NA|TRBD2|14
TGTGCCTGGTCAGCCGGACTAGCGGGAGAGACCCAGTACTTC
CAWSAGLAGETQYF
>TRBV5-1|TRBJ1-1|NA|NA|14
TGCGCCAGCAGCTGGGGCTCAGGGATAGCTGAAGCTTTCTTT
CASSWGSGIAEAFF
>TRBV18|TRBJ1-1|NA|NA|16
TGTGCCAGCTCACCGCAGGGTTTCATGGTGGACACTGAAGCTTTCTTT
CASSPQGFMVDTEAFF
>TRBV6-1|TRBJ2-7|NA|NA|14
TGTGCCAGCAGTGAAGACTGGGATCCTTCGGAGGAGTACTTC
CASSEDWDPSEEYF
>TRBV27|TRBJ2-7|NA|NA|13
TGTGCCAGCAGTAGGACTGGATCCTACGAGCAGTACTTC
CASSRTGSYEQYF
>TRBV5-6|TRBJ1-6|NA|NA|14
TGTGCCAGCAGCTTGTTTAGGGGAGGTTCACCCCTCCACTTT
CASSLFRGGSPLHF
>TRBV27|TRBJ2-1|NA|TRBD2|16
TGTGCCAGCAGATCCAGCGGGGGACGCATTAATGGTGAGCAGTTCTTC
CASRSSGGRINGEQFF
>TRBV19|TRBJ1-2|NA|NA|12
TGTGCCAGTAGTATTAGGGAGGGGCGCTACACCTTC
CASSIREGRYTF
>TRBV28|TRBJ2-7|once|NA|15
TGTGCCAGCAGGTCCAGGTGGGCTGGCCCTTACGAGCAGTACTTC
CASRSRWAGPYEQYF
>TRBV6-1|TRBJ1-1|NA|TRBD1|15
TGTGCCAGCAACCCGGACAGGGGGATGAACACTGAAGCTTTCTTT
CASNPDRGMNTEAFF
>TRBV28|TRBJ1-5|NA|TRBD1|19
TGTGCCAGCAGTGTCCCCCTTCTCGCACAGGGGGCAAGCAATCAGCCCCAGCATTTT
CASSVPLLAQGASNQPQHF
>TRBV2|TRBJ2-3|NA|TRBD2|13
TGTGCCGGTCGGGGGGGTGGCACAGATACGCAGTATTTT
CAGRGGGTDTQYF
>TRBV6-5|TRBJ1-5|NA|TRBD1|14
TGTGCCAGCAGTCGACAGGGGCGCAATCAGCCCCAGCATTTT
CASSRQGRNQPQHF
>TRBV15|TRBJ1-3|NA|NA|15
TGTGCCACCAGCAGAGAATCTAGCTCTGGAAACACCATATATTTT
CATSRESSSGNTIYF
>TRBV28|TRBJ2-7|NA|TRBD2|14
TGTGCCAGCACCCCTAGCGGGGGGTACTACGAGCAGTACTTC
CASTPSGGYYEQYF
>TRBV28|TRBJ2-7|NA|NA|15
TGTGCCAGCAACCCAATCGGGCAGGGTGGATACGAGCAGTACTTC
CASNPIGQGGYEQYF
>TRBV7-2|TRBJ2-5|NA|TRBD1|14
TGTGCCAGCAGCTTAGCAGGACAGGGGGAGACCCAGTACTTC
CASSLAGQGETQYF
>TRBV12-5|TRBJ1-2|few|NA|12
TGTGCTAGTGGTTTGCCAACGGGTGGCTACACCTTC
CASGLPTGGYTF
>TRBV6-5|TRBJ1-4|NA|TRBD1|14
TGTGCCAGCAGTCGTTCGACAGGGAATGAAAAACTGTTTTTT
CASSRSTGNEKLFF
>TRBV2|TRBJ1-4|NA|NA|13
TGTGCCAGCAGTCGGGGAGGAGATGAAAAACTGTTTTTT
CASSRGGDEKLFF
>TRBV11-2|TRBJ2-3|once|TRBD2|15
TGTGCCAGCAGCTTCCTAGCGGGTAATAGAGATACGCAGTATTTT
CASSFLAGNRDTQYF
>TRBV15|TRBJ2-1|NA|TRBD1|15
TGTGCCACCAGCAGGGGGACAGGGTCGGGCAATGAGCAGTTCTTC
CATSRGTGSGNEQFF
>TRBV9|TRBJ2-5|NA|NA|14
TGTGCCAGCAGCGTGGCAGGGGCAAGGGAGACCCAGTACTTC
CASSVAGARETQYF
>TRBV6-5|TRBJ1-2|NA|TRBD1|16
TGTGCCAGCAGTTACTCCCGGGACAGGGAGAGTAGTGGCTACACCTTC
CASSYSRDRESSGYTF
>TRBV4-3|TRBJ2-4|NA|TRBD2|17
TGCGCCAGCAGCCAAGACGCCCCGGGACTAGTAAGTGACATTCAGTACTTC
CASSQDAPGLVSDIQYF
>TRBV6-4|TRBJ2-4|NA|NA|13
TGTGCCAGCAGTGAGAGGTTGGGAAACATTCAGTACTTC
CASSERLGNIQYF
>TRBV7-2|TRBJ2-4|NA|NA|12
TGTGCCAGCAGCTTATTAGCTGACATTCAGTACTTC
CASSLLADIQYF
>TRBV5-4|TRBJ1-2|NA|NA|14
TGTGCCAGCAGCACGACGGGATTAAACTATGGCTACACCTTC
CASSTTGLNYGYTF
>TRBV4-1|TRBJ1-4|NA|NA|13
TGCGCCAGCAGCCAAGGGAGGCTGGAAAAACTGTTTTTT
CASSQGRLEKLFF
>TRBV5-1|TRBJ1-2|NA|TRBD1|18
TGCGCCAGCAGCGAATTTGGACCCATGGGACAGGGGTACTATGGCTACACCTTC
CASSEFGPMGQGYYGYTF
>TRBV9|TRBJ2-1|NA|TRBD2|16
TGTGCCAGCAGTGATATAGCGGGGGGATCCTACAATGAGCAGTTCTTC
CASSDIAGGSYNEQFF
>TRBV2|TRBJ2-1|NA|NA|10
TGTGCCAGCAGCGCGGGGAAGCAGTTCTTC
CASSAGKQFF
>TRBV4-3|TRBJ1-5|many|TRBD1|16
TGCGCCAGCAGCCAAGATGAGGACAGGGAGAAACAGCCCCAGCATTTT
CASSQDEDREKQPQHF
>TRBV6-5|TRBJ2-1|NA|TRBD2|13
TGTGCCAGCGGGACGGGGGGTGGGAATGAGCAGTTCTTC
CASGTGGGNEQFF
>TRBV15|TRBJ1-2|NA|TRBD1|15
TGTGCCACCAGCAGAAAAGACAGGGGGTTACGTGGCTACACCTTC
CATSRKDRGLRGYTF
>TRBV6-4|TRBJ1-6|NA|TRBD1|13
TGTGCCACCGGACAGGGTAGTAATTCACCCCTCCACTTT
CATGQGSNSPLHF
>TRBV11-3|TRBJ2-7|NA|NA|13
TGTGCCAGCAGCTCCGCCCGGGGCTACGAGCAGTACTTC
CASSSARGYEQYF
>TRBV4-3|TRBJ1-2|NA|TRBD1|14
TGCGCCAGCAGCCATTTGACAGGGATGTATGGCTACACCTTC
CASSHLTGMYGYTF
>TRBV4-1|TRBJ1-1|NA|TRBD1|14
TGCGCCAGCAGCCAGGGGACAGGGATCACTGAAGCTTTCTTT
CASSQGTGITEAFF